The rows below give T cell receptor beta chains drawn from one sample of a study of cytomegalovirus exposure and HLA in healthy donors. The data were produced by immunoSEQ multiplex PCR, yet TCRdb's version contains in-frame clones alone and is incomplete. The data hold 150,000 to 200,000 clones, with about four fifths observed a single time. Source material: PBMCs. The receptors shown here come from a woman between 25 and 40 years old in good health and CMV-seropositive. Each CDR3 is given with its conserved first and last residue. D genes are given only for firm matches. Clone size appears in some rows only: once, few, many, or a class for an expanded clone.

clone_size	v_call	d_call	j_call	cdr3_nt	cdr3_aa
once	TRBV27	.	TRBJ1-1	TGTGCCAGCAGCCCCAATCTCGGTGAAGCTTTCTTT	CASSPNLGEAFF
.	TRBV9	.	TRBJ2-3	TGTGCCAGCAGCGTCACCGCGGCAGATACGCAGTATTTT	CASSVTAADTQYF
.	TRBV6-5	.	TRBJ1-2	TGTGCCAGCAGTCGACCAGGGGCCCGCTATGGCTACACCTTC	CASSRPGARYGYTF
once	TRBV5-1	TRBD1	TRBJ2-1	TGCGCCAGCAGCTTGGACGGGACAGGGAACAATGAGCAGTTCTTC	CASSLDGTGNNEQFF
.	TRBV4-2	.	TRBJ2-6	TGTGCCAGCAGTCCAAGCCCTGGGGCCAACGTCCTGACTTTC	CASSPSPGANVLTF
.	TRBV5-5	TRBD1	TRBJ2-7	TGTGCCAGCAGCTTGGAAATAGGGGGCTCCGGGGTTTCGTACTTC	CASSLEIGGSGVSYF
once	TRBV19	TRBD1	TRBJ2-2	TGTGCCAGTAGTACTAAAACCCCAGGGGGCGTCGGGGAGCTGTTTTTT	CASSTKTPGGVGELFF
.	TRBV19	TRBD1	TRBJ2-1	TGTGCCAGTAGTATAAGTGCGACAGGGGGAGGGCATAATGAGCAGTTCTTC	CASSISATGGGHNEQFF
.	TRBV9	TRBD1	TRBJ2-7	TGTGCCAGCAGCCCTCGGACAGGGACCTACGAGCAGTACTTC	CASSPRTGTYEQYF
few	TRBV7-9	.	TRBJ2-7	TGTGCCAGCAGCCAAGGACACCGCTCCTACGAGCAGTACTTC	CASSQGHRSYEQYF
.	TRBV4-2	TRBD2	TRBJ2-7	TGTGCCAGCAGCCTTCGAGCGGGACTAGCGGAAGAGCAGTACTTC	CASSLRAGLAEEQYF
once	TRBV6-1	.	TRBJ1-3	TGTGCCAGCAGTGACCGGGTCCACTCTGGAAACACCATATATTTT	CASSDRVHSGNTIYF
once	TRBV28	TRBD1	TRBJ2-1	TGTGCCAGCAGTTCGACAGGGGGTTACTACAATGAGCAGTTCTTC	CASSSTGGYYNEQFF
.	TRBV5-6	.	TRBJ2-1	TGTGCCAGCAGCTTAGGGGTCAATGAGCAGTTCTTC	CASSLGVNEQFF
.	TRBV11-2	TRBD1	TRBJ2-5	TGTGCCAGCAGCTTTTGGCAGGGGGTATTGGGGGAGACCCAGTACTTC	CASSFWQGVLGETQYF
.	TRBV10-3	TRBD1	TRBJ2-7	TGTGCCATCGCCCCGGGACAGGGGGCTACTATCTCCTACGAGCAGTACTTC	CAIAPGQGATISYEQYF
.	TRBV6-4	TRBD2	TRBJ2-1	TGTGCCAGCAGTGTAGCGGGAGGCAGGAATGAGCAGTTCTTC	CASSVAGGRNEQFF
many	TRBV7-9	TRBD2	TRBJ2-1	TGTGCCAGCAGCTTGTCCGGGAGGGCCGCAAATGAGCAGTTCTTC	CASSLSGRAANEQFF
.	TRBV20-1	.	TRBJ1-5	TGCAGTGCTAGTCCTGCGTGGCCCCAGCATTTT	CSASPAWPQHF
.	TRBV5-4	.	TRBJ2-7	TGTGCCAGCAGCTTGAGCGTTGGCAGCTCCTACGAGCAGTACTTC	CASSLSVGSSYEQYF
.	TRBV7-2	.	TRBJ2-1	TGTGCCAGCAGCTTTGACTTCCCCTACAATGAGCAGTTCTTC	CASSFDFPYNEQFF
once	TRBV7-8	.	TRBJ1-5	TGTGCCAGCAGCTTAGCGCGAGCAAATCAGCCCCAGCATTTT	CASSLARANQPQHF
.	TRBV5-4	.	TRBJ2-7	TGTGCCAGCAGCTTTTCTACTAGCCGGGCCTACGAGCAGTACTTC	CASSFSTSRAYEQYF
.	TRBV6-1	.	TRBJ2-7	TGTGCCAGCAGTGAAACGACAGACACCTACGAGCAGTACTTC	CASSETTDTYEQYF
few	TRBV7-6	.	TRBJ1-4	TGTGCCAGCAGCTTAGCCGGGGGTCTGGATGAAAAACTGTTTTTT	CASSLAGGLDEKLFF
.	TRBV2	TRBD2	TRBJ2-1	TGTGCCAGCAGAGTTAGCGGGAGTTCCTACAATGAGCAGTTCTTC	CASRVSGSSYNEQFF
.	TRBV10-1	TRBD2	TRBJ2-3	TGCGCCAGCAGTGAGAGGACTAGCCGCACCGCTAGCACAGATACGCAGTATTTT	CASSERTSRTASTDTQYF
.	TRBV20-1	.	TRBJ1-1	TGCAGTGTTCAGTCGAACACTGAAGCTTTCTTT	CSVQSNTEAFF
.	TRBV7-2	TRBD2	TRBJ2-7	TGTGCCAGCAGCGCAAATAAGGGACTAGCGGGGGTCGAGCAGTACTTC	CASSANKGLAGVEQYF
.	TRBV5-1	TRBD2	TRBJ2-5	TGCGCCAGCAGCTTGGCCTTCACTAGCGGGGGGGAGACCCAGTACTTC	CASSLAFTSGGETQYF
.	TRBV27	.	TRBJ2-3	TGTGCCAGCAGTTTGGGCAGGGTGACAGATACGCAGTATTTT	CASSLGRVTDTQYF